The next 14 T cell receptor beta chains were all read from a single sample in a study of blood T cell repertoires in COVID-19. The method was immunoSEQ multiplex PCR; TCRdb's version includes in-frame clones alone and lacks a portion of them. The table has approximately 61,000 clones, around four fifths seen once. The sample taken for sequencing was peripheral blood. The receptors originated from a man aged 65 to 79 with acute or convalescent COVID-19.

This chain links TRBV14 with TRBJ2-1, with no clear D. Germline V CDR1 and CDR2: SGHDN, FVKESK. This CDR3 region has 13 residues. Trimming took off 4 bases at V and 5 bases at J, with 9 bases between the two ends. CDR3 residues: CASSPTEDNEQFF. The CDR3, as DNA: TGTGCCAGCAGCCCTACAGAAGACAATGAGCAGTTCTTC.

The rearrangement uses TRBV5-1 and TRBJ2-4; 8 bases fit TRBD1. There are 16 residues in the CDR3. The germline gives CDR1 SGHRS, CDR2 YFSETQ. J was trimmed by 7 bases and V by 6 bases; bases with no gene match: 15. The CDR3 loop reads CASKAETGGVSNIQYF. CDR3 nucleotides: TGCGCCAGCAAGGCGGAAACAGGGGGAGTGTCCAACATTCAGTACTTC. Using reference TRBV5-1 and TRBJ2-4 for the parts outside the CDR3, the full variable domain is KAGVTQTPRYLIKTRGQQVTLSCSPISGHRSVSWYQQTPGQGLQFLFEYFSETQRNKGNFPGRFSGRQFSNSRSEMNVSTLELGDSALYLCASKAETGGVSNIQYFGAGTRLSVL.

The chain uses TRBV5-5 and TRBJ1-1; D not certain. The CDR3 sequence is 13 residues long. Trimming removed 3 bases from V and 4 bases from J, with 10 bases in between. The germline V gene has CDR1 SGHKS and CDR2 YYEKEE (reference sequence). This CDR3 reads CASSWWQSTEAFF. For the CDR3, the DNA is TGTGCCAGCAGCTGGTGGCAGTCCACTGAAGCTTTCTTT.

The J gene is TRBJ1-1, the V gene TRBV2; maybe TRBD1 (5 bases). The CDR3 sequence is 14 residues long. V was trimmed by 3 bases and J by 4 bases, leaving 12 bases between them. The germline CDR1 and CDR2 sequences are SNHLY and FYNNEI. CDR3 bases: TGTGCCAGCAGTGAGACCGCGGGGCCCACTGAAGCTTTCTTT. This gives the protein CASSETAGPTEAFF.

DNA for the CDR3: TGTGCCAGCAGCTTAGGACAGAACTACGAGCAGTACTTC. Translated, it gives CASSLGQNYEQYF. This chain uses TRBV11-3 with TRBJ2-7, with D possibly matching TRBD1 (5 bases). The CDR3 has 13 residues. With 1 base removed from V and 3 bases from J, the gap between germline ends came to 7 bases. Germline assignment: CDR1 SGHNT and CDR2 YENEEA.

The chain links TRBV5-1 to TRBJ2-7, with TRBD1 identical over 7 bases. The length of the CDR3 is 17 residues. J lost 2 bases, V lost 4 bases, and 15 bases had no gene match. Germline assignment: CDR1 SGHRS and CDR2 YFSETQ. CDR3 protein: CASSRGTLTGWTYEQYF. CDR3 in DNA: TGCGCCAGCAGCCGGGGAACTCTGACAGGGTGGACCTACGAGCAGTACTTC. The whole variable domain, remainder taken from reference TRBV5-1 and TRBJ2-7, is KAGVTQTPRYLIKTRGQQVTLSCSPISGHRSVSWYQQTPGQGLQFLFEYFSETQRNKGNFPGRFSGRQFSNSRSEMNVSTLELGDSALYLCASSRGTLTGWTYEQYFGPGTRLTVT.

J is TRBJ1-1 and V is TRBV28, with D possibly matching TRBD1 (5 bases). From germline, CDR1 is MDHEN and CDR2 SYDVKM. The V gene lost 4 bases and the J gene lost 7 bases, with 16 bases spanning the gap. CDR3 length equals 14 residues. This CDR3 is CASSSPQGFDEAFF. CDR3 DNA: TGTGCCAGCAGTTCCCCTCAGGGTTTTGATGAAGCTTTCTTT.

The V and J genes are TRBV18 and TRBJ2-3; 9 bases are shared with TRBD2. The length of the CDR3 is 15 residues. Germline V CDR1 and CDR2: KGHSH, LQKENI. V was clipped by 4 bases and J by 1 base; unmatched bases: 3. In DNA, the CDR3 is TGTGCCAGCTCACTCGCGGGGGGGGGCACAGATACGCAGTATTTT. Translated: CASSLAGGGTDTQYF.

V gene TRBV7-9 combines with J gene TRBJ2-3; 11 bases map to TRBD2. The germline V gene has CDR1 SEHNR and CDR2 FQNEAQ (reference sequence). The trim removed 6 bases at V and 1 base at J, leaving 12 bases unmatched. The CDR3 has 18 amino acids. For the CDR3, the DNA is TGTGCCAGCAGACACAAATTAAGACTAGCGGGGCGCACAGATACGCAGTATTTT. Protein product: CASRHKLRLAGRTDTQYF.

A remark on this clone: The same CDR3 is also encoded by other DNA sequences in this sample. The chain recombines TRBV24-1 with TRBJ2-1; perhaps TRBD2 as D (6 bases). The CDR3 has 13 residues. Deletions cut 9 bases from V and 3 bases from J, with 11 bases between. Germline V CDR1 and CDR2: KGHDR, SFDVKD. The CDR3 nucleotides read TGTGCCACCTCAACGGAGGGCTACAATGAGCAGTTCTTC. Translation gives CATSTEGYNEQFF.

The chain is built from TRBV28 and TRBJ1-2; possibly TRBD1 for D (6 bases). The CDR3 runs to 13 residues. The germline CDR1 and CDR2 sequences are MDHEN and SYDVKM. V lost 6 bases to trimming and J lost 8 bases, with 16 bases between them. The CDR3 is CASSSRTVGGYTF. Here the CDR3 DNA reads TGTGCCAGCAGCTCGAGGACAGTGGGGGGCTACACCTTC.

This rearrangement joins TRBV18 to TRBJ2-3; D gene uncertain. This CDR3 has 14 amino acids. Germline-derived CDR1 and CDR2 are KGHSH and LQKENI. V was clipped by 1 base and J by 2 bases, with 7 bases between them. The CDR3 DNA follows: TGTGCCAGCTCACCACGCCAGAACACAGATACGCAGTATTTT. Residues: CASSPRQNTDTQYF.

The rearrangement uses TRBV10-3 and TRBJ2-1; 9 nucleotides agree with TRBD1. Germline trimming cut 7 bases from V and 6 bases from J; bases unmatched to any gene: 10. The germline CDR1 and CDR2 sequences are ENHRY and SYGVKD. This CDR3 contains 15 residues. CDR3: CAINHGQGQSNEQFF. Here the CDR3 DNA reads TGTGCCATCAACCACGGACAGGGGCAGTCCAATGAGCAGTTCTTC.

As for this clone: Other DNA sequences from this sample encode an identical CDR3 as well. For the CDR3, the DNA is TGTGCCAGCAGTGAGCAGGGGAGCTCCTACAATGAGCAGTTCTTC. The encoded protein is CASSEQGSSYNEQFF. The J gene is TRBJ2-1, the V gene TRBV2; maybe TRBD1 (6 bases). Per the germline V gene, CDR1 is SNHLY and CDR2 is FYNNEI. The CDR3 is 15 residues long. V lost 3 bases and J lost 0, with 9 bases in between.